These 14 T cell receptor beta chains originate from one sample sequenced in a study of blood T cell repertoires in COVID-19. TCRdb's copy holds only in-frame clones and misses some; the assay was immunoSEQ multiplex PCR. The sample consists of under 250,000 clones, about 93% of them appearing once. The source material was peripheral blood. These receptors were taken from a man aged 55 to 70 with COVID-19, enrolled during active disease.

This chain uses TRBV19 with TRBJ1-2; 10 nucleotides agree with TRBD1. Germline V gene data show CDR1 as LNHDA and CDR2 as SQIVND (reference sequence). The CDR3 totals 15 residues. V was clipped by 2 bases and J by 2 bases; unmatched bases: 2. As DNA, the CDR3 is TGTGCCAGTAGTATATCGGGACAGGGGAACTATGGCTACACCTTC. As protein: CASSISGQGNYGYTF.

The rearrangement links TRBV7-2 to TRBJ2-1; 7 bases are a match to TRBD1. Germline assignment: CDR1 SGHTA and CDR2 FQGNSA. The trim removed 5 bases at V and 5 bases at J, leaving 9 bases unmatched. This CDR3 contains 15 residues. The CDR3 region has the DNA TGTGCCAGCAGCCCGCGACAGGGTGGCCACAATGAGCAGTTCTTC. The encoded protein is CASSPRQGGHNEQFF.

The chain links TRBV27 to TRBJ2-2; D unresolved. This CDR3 has 12 amino acids. Germline CDR1 and CDR2: MNHEY and SMNVEV (reference sequence). Deletions cut 3 bases from V and 4 bases from J, with 3 bases between. The CDR3 bases are TGTGCCAGCAGTTTCGGCACCGGGGAGCTGTTTTTT. This gives the protein CASSFGTGELFF.

The chain joins TRBV28 to TRBJ2-7; D unresolved. Germline assignment: CDR1 MDHEN and CDR2 SYDVKM. This CDR3 contains 10 residues. The V end was cut by 11 bases, the J end by 4 bases, with 9 bases between. In DNA, the CDR3 is TGTGCCGCAGCCGGGTACGAGCAGTACTTC. Protein sequence: CAAAGYEQYF.

The chain links TRBV5-1 to TRBJ2-3, with 13 bases identical to TRBD2. Trimming removed 2 bases from V and 0 bases from J; junction bases left unmatched: 6. Looked up from germline, CDR1 is SGHRS and CDR2 is YFSETQ. The CDR3 sequence is 18 residues long. The CDR3 DNA is TGCGCCAGCAGCTTACCCGGGACTAGCGGGACAAGCACAGATACGCAGTATTTT. Residues: CASSLPGTSGTSTDTQYF.

The V call is TRBV9, the J call TRBJ2-3; 13 bases align to TRBD2. Trimming took 0 bases from V and 2 from J; bases not matched to a gene: 3. This CDR3 comprises 17 residues. CDR1 and CDR2 from the germline V gene are SGDLS and YYNGEE. The chain's CDR3 is CASSVGGLAGATDTQYF. The CDR3 DNA is TGTGCCAGCAGCGTAGGAGGACTAGCGGGGGCCACAGATACGCAGTATTTT. Full variable domain (outside the CDR3, taken from reference TRBV9 and TRBJ2-3): DSGVTQTPKHLITATGQRVTLRCSPRSGDLSVYWYQQSLDQGLQFLIQYYNGEERAKGNILERFSAQQFPDLHSELNLSSLELGDSALYFCASSVGGLAGATDTQYFGPGTRLTVL.

The chain recombines TRBV18 with TRBJ2-3, with 11 bases fitting TRBD2. Germline V gives CDR1 KGHSH, CDR2 LQKENI. V lost 4 bases and J lost 10; bases outside the gene matches: 4. This CDR3 has 13 amino acids. The CDR3 is CASSQASGGPQYF. The CDR3 bases are TGTGCCAGCTCACAAGCTAGCGGGGGGCCGCAGTATTTT.

The chain has TRBV29-1 and TRBJ1-2, with 7 bases fitting TRBD1. Germline-derived CDR1 and CDR2 are SQVTM and ANQGSEA. V shed 4 bases, J shed 4 bases, and the junction held 3 bases outside the gene matches. The CDR3 covers 12 residues. The CDR3 DNA sequence: TGCAGCGTTGGCCGGGACAGCTATGGCTACACCTTC. Its protein product is CSVGRDSYGYTF.

This clone was observed a single time. The chain uses TRBV5-4 and TRBJ1-2; 10 nucleotides agree with TRBD1. Losses at the gene ends were 3 bases for V and 6 bases for J; bases not matched to a gene: 11. The CDR3 totals 16 residues. Germline-derived CDR1 and CDR2 are SGHNT and YYREEE (reference sequence). The CDR3 DNA follows: TGTGCCAGCAGCTCCCCGGACAGGGGGAGAGAGAATGGCTACACCTTC. Amino acids: CASSSPDRGRENGYTF.

This clone appeared once. The genes are TRBV18 and TRBJ2-7, with 8 bases aligning to TRBD1. V gave up 2 bases and J gave up 12 bases; unmatched junction bases: 6. The germline CDR1 and CDR2 sequences are KGHSH and LQKENI. CDR3 length: 12 residues. The CDR3 DNA follows: TGTGCCAGCTCACCAGGGTCAGGGGGCGCGTACTTC. It translates to CASSPGSGGAYF.

The gene calls are TRBV7-9 and TRBJ2-5, with TRBD2 matching over 8 bases. V shed 5 bases, J shed 1 base, and the junction held 9 bases outside the gene matches. This CDR3 has 16 residues. CDR1 and CDR2 from the germline V gene are SEHNR and FQNEAQ (reference sequence). CDR3 coding DNA: TGTGCCAGCAGCCCCGAGGCGGGAGGTCCCCAAGAGACCCAGTACTTC. The encoded protein is CASSPEAGGPQETQYF.

J is TRBJ1-1 and V is TRBV11-2, with 8 nucleotides matching TRBD1. V shed 3 bases, J shed 13 bases, and the junction held 7 bases outside the gene matches. This CDR3 comprises 12 residues. Germline V gene sequence: CDR1 SGHAT, CDR2 FQNNGV. CDR3 residues: CASSFLDREIFF. The CDR3 DNA sequence: TGTGCCAGCAGCTTCCTGGACAGGGAAATTTTCTTT.

V is TRBV30 and J is TRBJ1-6; 11 positions agree with TRBD1. The germline V gene has CDR1 GTSNPN and CDR2 SVGIG (reference sequence). This CDR3 comprises 16 residues. V gave up 0 bases and J gave up 7 bases; unmatched junction bases: 5. The CDR3: CAWSVPGTGGNSPLHF. CDR3 sequence (DNA): TGTGCCTGGAGTGTACCGGGGACAGGGGGAAATTCACCCCTCCACTTT.

The chain is built from TRBV7-3 and TRBJ2-7; 7 bases are a match to TRBD1. Germline-derived CDR1 and CDR2 are SGHTA and FQGTGA. This CDR3 has 16 amino acids. Unmatched junction bases numbered 14, after V lost 4 bases and J lost 5 bases. CDR3 in DNA: TGTGCCAGCAGCTCGGGCCCCCAGGGGGTCAGCAACGAGCAGTACTTC. Amino acid sequence: CASSSGPQGVSNEQYF.